The clone carrying this T cell receptor (beta chain) was seen ten or more times. V shed 6 bases and J 6 bases; nucleotides not matched to a gene: 9. This CDR3 has 15 residues. The germline gives CDR1 SNHLY, CDR2 FYNNEI. Arm-PCR of CDR3 regions and iRepertoire HTBI primers were used to build TCR beta libraries. TCRdb reanalysed the multiplex PCR reads using MiXCR and keeps one entry per CDR3 protein. The data contain roughly 380,000 distinct CDR3 sequences, roughly a sixth of them seen just once; the ten biggest clones take up about 20%. The sample is drawn from a study of regulatory T cells in long-lasting Graves disease. Time point given: newly diagnosed GD, antithyroid drugs for less than 3 months. PBMC RNA served as the TCR library source.

The sequence derives from a female donor with Graves disease. The gene calls are TRBV2 and TRBJ1-5; 9 positions match TRBD1. Sequencing used peripheral blood mononuclear cells (PBMCs), obtained at new diagnosis, from a patient treated with antithyroid drugs. CDR3 loop: CASSNSWDRAQPQHF. The CDR3 DNA is TGTGCCAGCAGCAACAGTTGGGACAGGGCTCAGCCCCAGCATTTT. The whole variable domain, remainder taken from reference TRBV2 and TRBJ1-5, is EPEVTQTPSHQVTQMGQEVILRCVPISNHLYFYWYRQILGQKVEFLVSFYNNEISEKSEIFDDQFSVERPDGSNFTLKIRSTKLEDSAMYFCASSNSWDRAQPQHFGDGTRLSIL.